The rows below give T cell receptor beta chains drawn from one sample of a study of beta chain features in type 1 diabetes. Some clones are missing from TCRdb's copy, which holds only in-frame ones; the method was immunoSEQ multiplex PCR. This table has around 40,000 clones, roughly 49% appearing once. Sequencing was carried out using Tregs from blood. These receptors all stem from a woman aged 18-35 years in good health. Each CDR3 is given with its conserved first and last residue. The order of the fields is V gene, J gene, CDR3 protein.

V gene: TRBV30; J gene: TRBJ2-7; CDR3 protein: CAWSVWAGFSYEQYF
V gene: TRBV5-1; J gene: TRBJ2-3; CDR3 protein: CASSFGLAGNLALTDTQYF
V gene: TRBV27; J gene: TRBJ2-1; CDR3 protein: CASSLVPSGRGYSYNEQFF
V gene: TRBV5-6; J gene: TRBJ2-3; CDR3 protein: CASNPTGSYTQYF
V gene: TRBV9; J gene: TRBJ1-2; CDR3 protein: CASSVGQNYGYTF
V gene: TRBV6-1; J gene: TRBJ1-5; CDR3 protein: CASSEWDSVNQPQHF
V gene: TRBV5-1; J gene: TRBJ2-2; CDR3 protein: CASRDTDTGELFF
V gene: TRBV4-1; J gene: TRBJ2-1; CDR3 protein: CASSQGEGRINNEQFF
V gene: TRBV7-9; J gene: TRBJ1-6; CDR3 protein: CASSLGRDSPLHF
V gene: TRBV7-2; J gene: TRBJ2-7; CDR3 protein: CASSFRRAAVNEQYF
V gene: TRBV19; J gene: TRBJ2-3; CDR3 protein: CASSKPQGVGTDTQYF
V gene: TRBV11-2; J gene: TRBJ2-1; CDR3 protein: CASSPQPGTSGFNEQFF
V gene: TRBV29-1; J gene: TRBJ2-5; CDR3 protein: CSARGDRSKETQYF
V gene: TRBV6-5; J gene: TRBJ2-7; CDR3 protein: CASSYRRFAYEQYF
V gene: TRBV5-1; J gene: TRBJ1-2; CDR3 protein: CASSPDGQGAYGYTF
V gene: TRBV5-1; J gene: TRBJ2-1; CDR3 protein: CASSLSPGGLGNEQFF
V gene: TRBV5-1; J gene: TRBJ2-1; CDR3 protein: CASSSDRGPGFF
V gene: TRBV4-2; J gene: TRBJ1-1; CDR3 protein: CASSHIRQFAEAFF
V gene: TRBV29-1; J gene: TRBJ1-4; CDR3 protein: CSVARSGTGVGEKLFF
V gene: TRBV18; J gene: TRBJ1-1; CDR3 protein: CASSPPSVNTEAFF
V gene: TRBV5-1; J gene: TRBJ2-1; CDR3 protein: CASRQYNEQFF
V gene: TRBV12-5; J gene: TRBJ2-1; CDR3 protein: CASGIAGGRNEQFF
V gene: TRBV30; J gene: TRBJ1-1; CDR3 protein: CAWIGFRKGYTEAFF
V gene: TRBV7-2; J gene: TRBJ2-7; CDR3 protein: CASSLVQVHEQYF
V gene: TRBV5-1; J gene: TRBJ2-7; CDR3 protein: CASSLAPTASYEQYF
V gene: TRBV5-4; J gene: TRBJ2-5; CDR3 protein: CASSPDRGPQETQYF
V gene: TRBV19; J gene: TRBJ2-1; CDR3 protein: CASKSRSGSSYNEQFF
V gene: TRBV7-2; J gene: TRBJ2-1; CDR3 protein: CASRIAGSSYNEQFF
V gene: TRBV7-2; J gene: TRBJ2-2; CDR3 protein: CASSRRQGTGELFF
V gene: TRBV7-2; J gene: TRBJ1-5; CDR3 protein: CASSSGLIQNQPQHF
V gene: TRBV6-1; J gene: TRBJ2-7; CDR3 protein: CASRADYEQYF
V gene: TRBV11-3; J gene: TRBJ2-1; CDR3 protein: CASSIGTSGNWEQFF
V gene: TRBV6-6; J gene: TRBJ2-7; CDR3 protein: CASSYGDRFEQYF
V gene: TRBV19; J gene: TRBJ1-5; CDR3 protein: CASRHRGFANQPQHF
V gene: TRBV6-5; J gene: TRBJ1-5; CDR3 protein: CASSLRVGGNQPQHF
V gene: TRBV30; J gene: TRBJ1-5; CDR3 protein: CAWTGSPGGNQPQHF
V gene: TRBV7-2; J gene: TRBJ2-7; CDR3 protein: CASSLAEGGQYEQYF
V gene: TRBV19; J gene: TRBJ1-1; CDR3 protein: CASFLTAGHTRPPYEAFF
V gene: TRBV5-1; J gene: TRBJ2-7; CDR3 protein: CASSSAGLAQGGSYEQYF
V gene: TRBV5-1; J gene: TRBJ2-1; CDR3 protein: CASSILAGGNYNEQFF
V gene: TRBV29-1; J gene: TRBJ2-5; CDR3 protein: CSVVAGTSGNSETQYF
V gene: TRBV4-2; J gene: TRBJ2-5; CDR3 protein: CASSQALTSQETQYF